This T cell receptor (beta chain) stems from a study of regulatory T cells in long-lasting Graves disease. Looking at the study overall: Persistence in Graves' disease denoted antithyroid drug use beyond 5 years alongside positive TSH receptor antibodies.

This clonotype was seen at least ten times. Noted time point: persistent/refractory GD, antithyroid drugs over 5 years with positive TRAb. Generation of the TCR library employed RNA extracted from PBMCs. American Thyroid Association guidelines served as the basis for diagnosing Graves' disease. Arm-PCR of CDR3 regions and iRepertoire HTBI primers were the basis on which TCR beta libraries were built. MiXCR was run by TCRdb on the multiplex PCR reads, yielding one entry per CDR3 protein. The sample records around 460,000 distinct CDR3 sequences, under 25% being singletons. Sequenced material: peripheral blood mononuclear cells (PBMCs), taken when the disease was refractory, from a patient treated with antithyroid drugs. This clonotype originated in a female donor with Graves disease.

For the CDR3, the DNA is TGTGCCAGCAGCCTCGGGAGCCGAGAGACCCAGTACTTC. This sequence encodes CASSLGSRETQYF. The rearrangement joins TRBV13 to TRBJ2-5; weak D call: TRBD2 (6 bases). The CDR3 is 13 residues long. The V gene lost 5 bases and the J gene lost 4 bases, with 11 bases spanning the gap. Germline V gives CDR1 PRHDT, CDR2 FYEKMQ (reference sequence).